Listed here are 12 T cell receptor beta chains from one sample, sequenced in a study of blood T cell repertoires in COVID-19. The assay was immunoSEQ multiplex PCR, and TCRdb's table has in-frame clones only and misses some. The sample shows approximately 150,000 clones, roughly 87% of them seen only once. The sample was peripheral blood. These receptors were taken from an older woman with active or convalescent COVID-19.

The chain joins TRBV19 to TRBJ1-6; 9 bases map to TRBD1. This CDR3 is 14 amino acids long. V lost 5 bases, J lost 8 bases, and 4 bases stayed unmatched. CDR1 and CDR2 from the germline V gene are LNHDA and SQIVND (reference sequence). For the CDR3, the DNA is TGTGCCAGTAGTTTCGACAGGGGGTATTCACCCCTCCACTTT. Its translation is CASSFDRGYSPLHF. Based on the CDR3 plus reference TRBV19 and TRBJ1-6, the full variable domain is DGGITQSPKYLFRKEGQNVTLSCEQNLNHDAMYWYRQDPGQGLRLIYYSQIVNDFQKGDIAEGYSVSREKKESFPLTVTSAQKNPTAFYLCASSFDRGYSPLHFGNGTRLTVT.

This rearrangement joins TRBV15 to TRBJ2-2, with 8 bases matching TRBD2. From germline, CDR1 is LNHNV and CDR2 YYDKDF (reference sequence). With V trimmed by 0 bases and J by 2 bases, 5 bases remained unmatched. There are 17 residues in the CDR3. The CDR3 protein is CATSREDSGDNTGELFF. CDR3 bases: TGTGCCACCAGCAGAGAGGATAGCGGGGATAACACCGGGGAGCTGTTTTTT.

The chain has TRBV18 and TRBJ1-5, with D unclear. Germline V gives CDR1 KGHSH, CDR2 LQKENI. The CDR3 sequence is 12 residues long. The V end lost 2 bases, the J end lost 8 bases, and 7 bases lay between the germline ends. DNA for the CDR3: TGTGCCAGCTCACCATTCGGTGAGCCCCAGCATTTT. The encoded protein is CASSPFGEPQHF.

J is TRBJ1-1 and V is TRBV3-1 (or the pseudogene TRBV3-2); no definite D call. The ends were cut back, 4 bases at V and 6 bases at J, with 12 bases in the middle. The CDR3 has 13 residues. The germline CDR1 and CDR2 sequences are LGHDT and YNNKEL (reference sequence). CDR3 residues: CASSRGSLPEAFF. In DNA, the CDR3 is TGTGCCAGCAGCCGTGGTTCACTCCCTGAAGCTTTCTTT.

Note on this clone: An end of the junction does not agree with germline; a read error may underlie this. The V call is TRBV5-4, the J call TRBJ2-4; 7 bases match TRBD2. The length of the CDR3 is 15 residues. Germline-derived CDR1 and CDR2 are SGHNT and YYREEE (reference sequence). CDR3 bases: TGTGCCAGCAGTTTGGGGGGGGTGGCCAAAAACATTCAGTACTTC. It is translated as CASSLGGVAKNIQYF. Full variable domain (remainder filled in from reference TRBV5-4 and TRBJ2-4): ETGVTQSPTHLIKTRGQQVTLRCSSQSGHNTVSWYQQALGQGPQFIFQYYREEENGRGNFPPRFSGLQFPNYSSELNVNALELDDSALYLCASSLGGVAKNIQYFGAGTRLSVL.

The chain uses TRBV7-2 and TRBJ2-5; D is undetermined. Germline CDR1 SGHTA, CDR2 FQGNSA. CDR3 length: 12 residues. Trimming cost V 3 bases and J 0 bases, with 2 bases left between them. The CDR3: CASSFYQETQYF. In nucleotides, the CDR3 is TGTGCCAGCAGCTTCTACCAAGAGACCCAGTACTTC.

The chain recombines TRBV27 with TRBJ1-1, with D uncertain. Germline V lookup: CDR1 MNHEY, CDR2 SMNVEV (reference sequence). This CDR3 is 11 amino acids long. V was clipped by 2 bases and J by 12 bases, with 10 bases between them. The CDR3 DNA reads TGTGCCAGCAGTTTAGGGCAGAGCACTTTCTTT. It yields the protein CASSLGQSTFF.

This chain connects TRBV2 to TRBJ2-1; 7 bases are a match to TRBD1. V was pared by 7 bases and J by 4 bases, with 10 bases of the junction left unmatched. Germline loops: CDR1 SNHLY, CDR2 FYNNEI. The CDR3 is made up of 15 amino acids. CDR3 sequence reads: CASTEGGVRYNEQFF. CDR3 sequence (DNA): TGTGCCAGCACCGAAGGGGGCGTGCGTTACAATGAGCAGTTCTTC.

The chain links TRBV2 to TRBJ1-1, with D tentatively TRBD1 (5 bases). This CDR3 is 11 amino acids long. Looked up from germline, CDR1 is SNHLY and CDR2 is FYNNEI. Trimming took off 6 bases at V and 8 bases at J, with 10 bases between the two ends. For the CDR3, the DNA is TGTGCCAGCAGCATAGACAGAGAAGCTTTCTTT. It encodes CASSIDREAFF. Looking up the rest from reference TRBV2 and TRBJ1-1 gives the full variable domain: EPEVTQTPSHQVTQMGQEVILRCVPISNHLYFYWYRQILGQKVEFLVSFYNNEISEKSEIFDDQFSVERPDGSNFTLKIRSTKLEDSAMYFCASSIDREAFFGQGTRLTVV.

This clone was seen just once. V usage is TRBV7-2 and J usage is TRBJ1-4; a weak D match, TRBD1 (5 bases). CDR1 and CDR2 (germline): SGHTA, FQGNSA. V was pared by 3 bases and J by 2 bases, with 7 bases between. The CDR3 consists of 14 residues. The CDR3 protein is CASSFTGTNEKLFF. CDR3 nucleotide sequence: TGTGCCAGCAGCTTCACAGGCACTAATGAAAAACTGTTTTTT.

The rearrangement links TRBV18 to TRBJ2-1; 13 bases fit TRBD2. The CDR3 runs to 16 residues. V shed 4 bases and J 6 bases; nucleotides not matched to a gene: 6. CDR1 is KGHSH and CDR2 is LQKENI in the germline V gene. The CDR3 sequence: CASSLSGTSGANEQFF. Written as DNA, the CDR3 is TGTGCCAGCTCACTTTCCGGGACTAGCGGGGCCAATGAGCAGTTCTTC.

The chain employs TRBV2 and TRBJ2-4; TRBD2 might be the D (5 bases). The CDR3 length is 15 residues. V was cut by 2 bases and J by 5 bases, with 13 bases left in between. The germline V gene encodes CDR1 SNHLY and CDR2 FYNNEI. CDR3 DNA sequence: TGTGCCAGCAGTGAAATCAGAGGGCGCGAAAACATTCAGTACTTC. Translation gives CASSEIRGRENIQYF.